This entry lists 12 T cell receptor beta chains sequenced from one sample in a study of graft-versus-host responses after intestinal transplantation. Produced via immunoSEQ multiplex PCR; TCRdb's table is partial and in-frame only. This sample carries 35,000 to 45,000 clones, roughly 95% of them seen once, and the ten largest clones take 0.2% to 0.25%. Antigens of these TCRs are unknown. The material was unstimulated CD4+ T cells sorted from spleen or lymph node cells, obtained before transplant. The receptors here all came from a human donor who was the organ donor for an intestinal transplant.

V and J are TRBV5-1 and TRBJ2-7; 8 nucleotides line up with TRBD2. The germline CDR1 and CDR2 sequences are SGHRS and YFSETQ. The CDR3 has 14 residues. With 4 bases clipped from V and 3 bases from J, the junction kept 6 bases outside the gene matches. The CDR3 loop reads CASSISGGLYEQYF. CDR3 in DNA: TGCGCCAGCAGCATAAGCGGGGGCCTCTACGAGCAGTACTTC.

In DNA form, the CDR3 reads TGCGCCAGCAGCACCTCTAGTGCGGGCGAGCAGTACTTC. Residues: CASSTSSAGEQYF. The rearrangement uses TRBV5-1 and TRBJ2-7, with a weak D call TRBD2 (5 bases). From germline, CDR1 is SGHRS and CDR2 YFSETQ. V lost 4 bases, J lost 6 bases, and 14 bases lay in between. This CDR3 comprises 13 residues.

The chain employs TRBV6-5 and TRBJ2-7; 10 bases match TRBD1. Germline V CDR1 and CDR2: MNHEY, SVGAGI. This CDR3 contains 11 residues. CDR3 sequence reads: CATTGGSEQYF. The CDR3 nucleotides read TGTGCTACGACAGGGGGCAGCGAGCAGTACTTC.

V and J are TRBV7-6 and TRBJ1-1, with D possibly TRBD1 on 6 matching bases. The CDR3 is made up of 17 amino acids. V lost 1 base, J lost 1 base, and 16 bases lay in between. The germline gives CDR1 SGHVS, CDR2 FNYEAQ. CDR3 DNA sequence: TGTGCCAGCAGCTTAGATCTGCGGGGCAGGGGGAACACTGAAGCTTTCTTT. Protein: CASSLDLRGRGNTEAFF.

The chain carries TRBV5-4 and TRBJ1-2; 10 nucleotides match TRBD1. The CDR3 length is 17 residues. Losses at the gene ends were 4 bases for V and 5 bases for J; bases not matched to a gene: 14. Germline V gene lookup returns CDR1 SGHNT and CDR2 YYREEE (reference sequence). The CDR3 spells CASSPSRDRGGFYGYTF. For the CDR3, the DNA is TGTGCCAGCAGCCCGTCCCGGGACAGGGGTGGATTTTATGGCTACACCTTC.

CDR3 sequence (DNA): TGTGCCAGAAGCTTGCGTTTAGACAGGGGTACTCTCACCTACGAGCAGTACTTC. Its protein product is CARSLRLDRGTLTYEQYF. The chain carries TRBV5-3 and TRBJ2-7; TRBD1 matches 8 bases. TRBV5-3 is an open reading frame, and its role is uncertain. J was trimmed by 2 bases and V by 1 base; bases with no gene match: 14. This CDR3 has 18 amino acids.

This chain joins TRBV7-9 and TRBJ1-6, with 7 bases aligning to TRBD1. CDR1 is SEHNR and CDR2 is FQNEAQ in the germline V gene (reference sequence). The V segment lost 5 bases and the J segment 7 bases; nucleotides outside the gene matches: 8. This CDR3 region has 15 residues. DNA for the CDR3: TGTGCCAGCAGCAGACAGGGTAATGGCAATTCACCCCTCCACTTT. Translating it yields CASSRQGNGNSPLHF.

This clone showed up just once. This chain joins TRBV18 and TRBJ1-3; 9 nucleotides align to TRBD1. The CDR3 has 19 residues. The V gene end was trimmed by 3 bases and the J gene end by 6 bases; junction bases not matched to a gene: 18. CDR1 is KGHSH, CDR2 LQKENI, per germline. The CDR3: CASSPRTGAYSGFENTIYF. In DNA form, the CDR3 reads TGTGCCAGCTCACCGCGGACAGGGGCCTACTCTGGCTTCGAAAACACCATATATTTT.

V usage is TRBV5-4 and J usage is TRBJ2-5, with 7 bases matching TRBD2. The CDR3 spans 16 residues. Germline V gene lookup returns CDR1 SGHNT and CDR2 YYREEE (reference sequence). Trimming took 1 base from V and 1 from J; bases not matched to a gene: 7. CDR3 sequence reads: CASSLRGGGSQETQYF. The DNA for the CDR3 is TGTGCCAGCAGCTTGCGTGGCGGGGGTTCCCAAGAGACCCAGTACTTC.

The J gene is TRBJ2-5, the V gene TRBV15; 7 nucleotides agree with TRBD1. The CDR3 runs 14 residues. CDR1 is LNHNV, CDR2 YYDKDF, per germline (reference sequence). With 9 bases clipped from V and 4 bases from J, the junction kept 11 bases outside the gene matches. CDR3 bases: TGTGCCACGGCAGGGGGAATCGAGGCAGAGACCCAGTACTTC. Residues: CATAGGIEAETQYF. The full variable domain, with the rest looked up from reference TRBV15 and TRBJ2-5, is DAMVIQNPRYQVTQFGKPVTLSCSQTLNHNVMYWYQQKSSQAPKLLFHYYDKDFNNEADTPDNFQSRRPNTSFCFLDIRSPGLGDTAMYLCATAGGIEAETQYFGPGTRLLVL.

This chain connects TRBV2 to TRBJ2-7; D is perhaps TRBD1 (5 bases). Germline V gene lookup returns CDR1 SNHLY and CDR2 FYNNEI. The CDR3 is made up of 14 amino acids. V was shortened by 7 bases and J by 4 bases, with 17 bases between the two germline ends. CDR3 coding DNA: TGTGCCAGCACCGACCGACAGATCCGGTACGAGCAGTACTTC. Translating it yields CASTDRQIRYEQYF.

This sequence joins TRBV6-6 and TRBJ2-1; 12 positions match TRBD2. Germline V gives CDR1 MNHNY, CDR2 SVGAGI (reference sequence). Trimming took 3 bases from V and 7 from J; bases not matched to a gene: 7. The CDR3 is 16 amino acids. CDR3 in amino acids: CASSYLAGGRGNEQFF. The CDR3, as DNA: TGTGCCAGCAGTTATCTAGCGGGGGGGCGGGGGAATGAGCAGTTCTTC.